One and the same sample provided the 32 T cell receptor beta chains below, sequenced in a study of shared clonotypes between healthy human individuals. Sequenced by immunoSEQ multiplex PCR; TCRdb stores in-frame clones only, minus some. This table holds over a million clones, more than 75% found once. Specimen: memory CD4+ T cells from PBMCs. Regarding subset: CD45RA-negative fraction. Receptor source: a man aged 18 to 30 in good health. Some clones in this sample may be carry-over from other donors' samples.

The CDR3 here is CASSTHSGTGELFF. CDR3 coding DNA: TGTGCCAGCAGCACGCATAGCGGGACCGGGGAGCTGTTTTTT. The genes are TRBV21-1 and TRBJ2-2; TRBD2 is the table's D call and was not checked against the DNA. TRBV21-1 is marked as a pseudogene. CDR3 length: 14 residues.

This sequence joins TRBV5-1 and TRBJ2-2; TRBD2 agrees at 9 bases. The J segment lost 3 bases and the V segment lost 1 base, leaving 4 bases of the junction unmatched. The germline gives CDR1 SGHRS, CDR2 YFSETQ. CDR3 length equals 16 residues. The CDR3 is CASSLSGRSDTGELFF. The CDR3 nucleotides read TGCGCCAGCAGCTTGAGCGGGAGGTCAGACACCGGGGAGCTGTTTTTT.

This clone was detected ten times or more. The chain is built from TRBV14 and TRBJ2-1; D tentatively fits TRBD1 or TRBD2 (5 bases each). CDR1 and CDR2 (germline): SGHDN, FVKESK. The CDR3 has 17 residues. Deletions cut 1 base from V and 3 bases from J, with 16 bases between. CDR3: CASSQVLGLAGYNEQFF. CDR3 nucleotide sequence: TGTGCCAGCAGCCAAGTTCTGGGGCTAGCAGGCTACAATGAGCAGTTCTTC. Full variable domain (rest looked up from reference TRBV14 and TRBJ2-1): EAGVTQFPSHSVIEKGQTVTLRCDPISGHDNLYWYRRVMGKEIKFLLHFVKESKQDESGMPNNRFLAERTGGTYSTLKVQPAELEDSGVYFCASSQVLGLAGYNEQFFGPGTRLTVL.

The V and J genes are TRBV9 and TRBJ2-3, with D possibly TRBD2 on 5 matching bases. Germline loops: CDR1 SGDLS, CDR2 YYNGEE. CDR3 length: 12 amino acids. V gave up 0 bases and J gave up 8 bases, with 7 bases separating them. The CDR3, as DNA: TGTGCCAGCAGCGTAGGCGGGCGTACGCAGTATTTT. It yields the protein CASSVGGRTQYF.

About this clone: Other DNA sequences in this sample translate to the same CDR3. The gene calls are TRBV7-9 and TRBJ1-5; TRBD1 might be the D (5 bases). The CDR3 totals 14 residues. The germline V and J ends were trimmed by 5 bases and 4 bases, with 12 bases remaining between them. CDR1 and CDR2 (germline): SEHNR, FQNEAQ (reference sequence). CDR3 bases: TGTGCCAGCAGCCCGGGGGGAGGAAATCAGCCCCAGCATTTT. Protein sequence: CASSPGGGNQPQHF.

This clone was seen many times. The rearrangement links TRBV5-4 to TRBJ2-7, with D possibly being TRBD1 or TRBD2 (5 bases each). The germline gives CDR1 SGHNT, CDR2 YYREEE (reference sequence). V lost 1 base to trimming and J lost 0 bases, with 11 bases between them. The CDR3 totals 15 residues. The CDR3 DNA follows: TGTGCCAGCAGCTTGACTAGGGGAAGCTCCTACGAGCAGTACTTC. Translating gives CASSLTRGSSYEQYF. Full variable domain (rest looked up from reference TRBV5-4 and TRBJ2-7): ETGVTQSPTHLIKTRGQQVTLRCSSQSGHNTVSWYQQALGQGPQFIFQYYREEENGRGNFPPRFSGLQFPNYSSELNVNALELDDSALYLCASSLTRGSSYEQYFGPGTRLTVT.

This clone has at least ten counts. The same CDR3 arises from other DNA sequences in this sample as well. The chain employs TRBV5-4 and TRBJ1-2, with D unresolved. Germline CDR1 reads SGHNT; CDR2 reads YYREEE (reference sequence). V lost 2 bases to trimming and J lost 4 bases, with 6 bases between them. The CDR3 is made up of 12 amino acids. CDR3 DNA: TGTGCCAGCAGCTTAGAGACCTATGGCTACACCTTC. The encoded protein is CASSLETYGYTF.

As for this clone: At one end, the junction sequence differs from germline, possibly due to a read error. This chain links TRBV28 with TRBJ1-2; D gene ambiguous. The CDR3 contains 13 residues. The germline gives CDR1 MDHEN, CDR2 SYDVKM. The CDR3 protein is CATSREGTYGYTF. The CDR3 DNA is TGTGCCACCAGTAGGGAGGGAACCTATGGCTACACCTTC.

This clone was counted a few times. The V call is TRBV5-1, the J call TRBJ2-1; 12 positions match TRBD2. Trimming removed 4 bases from V and 7 bases from J; junction bases left unmatched: 6. The CDR3 has 15 residues. The germline V gene has CDR1 SGHRS and CDR2 YFSETQ. CDR3 bases: TGCGCCAGCAGCGTTACTAGCGGGAGGTGGAATGAGCAGTTCTTC. Amino acids: CASSVTSGRWNEQFF.

This clone was seen a handful of times. The chain has TRBV4-3 and TRBJ2-7, with 8 bases matching TRBD2. Germline lookup yields CDR1 LGHNA and CDR2 YSLEER. J gave up 4 bases and V 1 base, and 15 bases lay outside the gene matches. The CDR3 runs to 18 residues. Written as DNA, the CDR3 is TGCGCCAGCAGCCAAGCCCGGGAGGGGACCCGAACGTGGTACGAGCAGTACTTC. Its translation is CASSQAREGTRTWYEQYF.

Points on this clone: In the same sample, other DNA sequences code for this CDR3. The chain is built from TRBV7-7 and TRBJ2-5; D may be TRBD2 (5 bases). Trimming removed 5 bases from V and 1 base from J, with 8 bases in between. Germline V gene sequence: CDR1 SSHAT, CDR2 FNYEAQ (reference sequence). There are 13 residues in the CDR3. The CDR3 reads CASSPRVQETQYF. Here the CDR3 DNA reads TGTGCCAGCAGCCCGCGGGTCCAAGAGACCCAGTACTTC.

The chain is built from TRBV28 and TRBJ2-3; 8 positions match TRBD2. This CDR3 spans 13 amino acids. Germline CDR1 is MDHEN and CDR2 is SYDVKM. V was pared by 6 bases and J by 6 bases, with 5 bases of the junction left unmatched. Here the CDR3 reads CASSYRLADTQYF. The CDR3 DNA reads as TGTGCCAGCAGCTACAGACTAGCGGATACGCAGTATTTT.

The chain joins TRBV27 to TRBJ2-7; D not certain. The CDR3 spans 14 residues. Germline CDR1 and CDR2: MNHEY and SMNVEV (reference sequence). V was shortened by 9 bases and J by 0 bases, with 15 bases between the two germline ends. CDR3 residues: CASSASSSSYEQYF. CDR3 bases: TGTGCCAGTTCCGCTTCCTCCTCCTCCTACGAGCAGTACTTC.

V is TRBV12-1 and J is TRBJ1-2; the table gives TRBD1 as D, unverified against the DNA. TRBV12-1 is termed a pseudogene. The CDR3 loop spans 13 amino acids. The CDR3 sequence: CASGDPGGYGYTF. The CDR3 nucleotides are TGTGCCAGCGGAGACCCAGGGGGCTATGGCTACACCTTC.

V gene TRBV5-1 combines with J gene TRBJ1-4; TRBD1 aligns across 7 bases. This CDR3 spans 14 amino acids. The trim removed 3 bases at V and 3 bases at J, leaving 2 bases unmatched. Per the germline V gene, CDR1 is SGHRS and CDR2 is YFSETQ. This chain's CDR3 is CASSWGQSNEKLFF. In DNA, the CDR3 is TGCGCCAGCAGCTGGGGACAGTCTAATGAAAAACTGTTTTTT.

This chain links TRBV2 with TRBJ1-1; TRBD1 matches 8 bases. The CDR3 is 14 amino acids. V lost 6 bases to trimming and J lost 0 bases; unmatched junction nucleotides: 3. Germline CDR1 SNHLY, CDR2 FYNNEI. This CDR3 is CASSRQGLNTEAFF. CDR3 DNA: TGTGCCAGCAGCAGACAGGGGTTGAACACTGAAGCTTTCTTT.

V usage is TRBV4-2 and J usage is TRBJ2-7; D ambiguous. The V gene lost 0 bases and the J gene lost 3 bases, with 9 bases spanning the gap. The CDR3 is made up of 14 amino acids. The germline V gene has CDR1 LGHNA and CDR2 YNFKEQ. CDR3 sequence reads: CASSQDWQVYEQYF. The CDR3 DNA reads TGTGCCAGCAGCCAAGATTGGCAGGTCTACGAGCAGTACTTC.

This clone has just one count. The genes are TRBV13 and TRBJ2-1; 8 bases are a match to TRBD1. V shed 4 bases, J shed 2 bases, and the junction held 16 bases outside the gene matches. The CDR3 is 19 residues long. Germline lookup yields CDR1 PRHDT and CDR2 FYEKMQ (reference sequence). The CDR3 is CASSSQTGAGPGAYNEQFF. The CDR3, as DNA: TGTGCCAGCAGCTCGCAGACAGGGGCCGGGCCGGGTGCCTACAATGAGCAGTTCTTC.

V is TRBV10-3 and J is TRBJ1-1; weak D call: TRBD1 (5 bases). CDR3 length: 14 residues. Trimming stripped 1 base from V and 4 bases from J, with 10 bases between. Germline CDR1 reads ENHRY; CDR2 reads SYGVKD. The CDR3 sequence is CAISEWGGRTEAFF. DNA of the CDR3: TGTGCCATCAGTGAGTGGGGGGGACGCACTGAAGCTTTCTTT.

This rearrangement joins TRBV6-1 to TRBJ2-7; 10 bases line up with TRBD2. CDR3 size: 16 residues. Per germline, CDR1 MNHNS and CDR2 SASEGT. Trimming removed 4 bases from V and 3 bases from J; junction bases left unmatched: 9. The chain's CDR3 is CASSGTSGSWSYEQYF. CDR3 coding DNA: TGTGCCAGCAGTGGGACTAGCGGCTCCTGGAGCTACGAGCAGTACTTC.

The chain is built from TRBV2 and TRBJ2-2; tentatively, D is TRBD2 (5 bases). The CDR3 runs to 13 residues. Trimming took off 7 bases at V and 0 bases at J, with 6 bases between the two ends. CDR1 is SNHLY, CDR2 FYNNEI, per germline. Here the CDR3 reads CASTLANTGELFF. The CDR3 bases are TGTGCCAGCACACTAGCGAACACCGGGGAGCTGTTTTTT.

This clone is a singleton in its sample. J is TRBJ1-2 and V is TRBV5-4, with D hard to call. Germline-derived CDR1 and CDR2 are SGHNT and YYREEE (reference sequence). The CDR3 length is 14 residues. The ends were cut back, 5 bases at V and 4 bases at J, with 15 bases in the middle. CDR3 region: CASSTFVATYGYTF. The CDR3 nucleotides read TGTGCCAGCAGTACCTTTGTGGCGACCTATGGCTACACCTTC. The whole variable domain, remainder taken from reference TRBV5-4 and TRBJ1-2, is ETGVTQSPTHLIKTRGQQVTLRCSSQSGHNTVSWYQQALGQGPQFIFQYYREEENGRGNFPPRFSGLQFPNYSSELNVNALELDDSALYLCASSTFVATYGYTFGSGTRLTVV.

The V and J genes are TRBV28 and TRBJ1-2, with TRBD1 matching over 9 bases. V trimming: 4 bases; J trimming: 5 bases; junction bases outside the gene matches: 11. This CDR3 region has 16 residues. Germline-derived CDR1 and CDR2 are MDHEN and SYDVKM. CDR3 region: CASSSILGQGDYGYTF. For the CDR3, the DNA is TGTGCCAGCAGTTCCATTCTGGGACAGGGTGATTATGGCTACACCTTC.

The sample holds many counts of this clone. This sequence joins TRBV9 and TRBJ2-1; 8 bases match TRBD2. Trimming cost V 3 bases and J 7 bases; bases outside gene matches: 6. The CDR3 length is 14 residues. Germline V CDR1 and CDR2: SGDLS, YYNGEE. The CDR3 DNA is TGTGCCAGCAGCGCGCGGGGGGTCTCAAATGAGCAGTTCTTC. This sequence encodes CASSARGVSNEQFF.

This rearrangement joins TRBV4-3 to TRBJ1-3; D unclear. The germline CDR1 and CDR2 sequences are LGHNA and YSLEER. The CDR3 has 16 residues. V lost 4 bases, J lost 0 bases, and 13 bases lay in between. The CDR3 DNA sequence: TGCGCCAGCAGCCTGCGTGCGGGTAGCTCTGGAAACACCATATATTTT. Translation: CASSLRAGSSGNTIYF.

This clone was recorded many times. The same CDR3 arises from other DNA sequences in this sample as well. V usage is TRBV7-9 and J usage is TRBJ2-7; D remains unclear. The V gene's germline CDR1 is SEHNR and CDR2 FQNEAQ (reference sequence). The CDR3 covers 15 residues. Trimming left V 1 base short and J 0 bases short, with 10 bases between. CDR3 protein: CASSLVAASSYEQYF. In DNA form, the CDR3 reads TGTGCCAGCAGCTTAGTGGCGGCTAGCTCCTACGAGCAGTACTTC. Using reference TRBV7-9 and TRBJ2-7 for the parts outside the CDR3, the full variable domain is DTGVSQNPRHKITKRGQNVTFRCDPISEHNRLYWYRQTLGQGPEFLTYFQNEAQLEKSRLLSDRFSAERPKGSFSTLEIQRTEQGDSAMYLCASSLVAASSYEQYFGPGTRLTVT.

This chain uses TRBV28 with TRBJ2-1; tentatively, D is TRBD2 (5 bases). V lost 3 bases to trimming and J lost 4 bases, with 19 bases between them. In germline, CDR1 is MDHEN, CDR2 SYDVKM. The CDR3 contains 17 residues. This CDR3 reads CASSFMASRRYYNEQFF. The CDR3 DNA reads TGTGCCAGCAGTTTCATGGCTAGCCGCCGTTATTACAATGAGCAGTTCTTC.

The rearrangement links TRBV19 to TRBJ2-7; a possible D gene is TRBD2 (5 bases). The CDR3 totals 11 residues. V dropped 3 bases and J dropped 6 bases, with 6 bases sitting between them. Germline CDR1 reads LNHDA; CDR2 reads SQIVND (reference sequence). CDR3 nucleotide sequence: TGTGCCAGTAGTATTCGGGGCGAGCAGTACTTC. Protein: CASSIRGEQYF. Full variable domain (remainder filled in from reference TRBV19 and TRBJ2-7): DGGITQSPKYLFRKEGQNVTLSCEQNLNHDAMYWYRQDPGQGLRLIYYSQIVNDFQKGDIAEGYSVSREKKESFPLTVTSAQKNPTAFYLCASSIRGEQYFGPGTRLTVT.

This rearrangement joins TRBV13 to TRBJ2-6; D remains ambiguous. The germline V and J ends were trimmed by 5 bases and 1 base, with 9 bases remaining between them. Germline assignment: CDR1 PRHDT and CDR2 FYEKMQ (reference sequence). The CDR3 has 15 amino acids. The chain's CDR3 is CASSRQNSGANVLTF. In nucleotides, the CDR3 is TGTGCCAGCAGCCGTCAGAATTCTGGGGCCAACGTCCTGACTTTC. The whole variable domain, remainder taken from reference TRBV13 and TRBJ2-6, is AAGVIQSPRHLIKEKRETATLKCYPIPRHDTVYWYQQGPGQDPQFLISFYEKMQSDKGSIPDRFSAQQFSDYHSELNMSSLELGDSALYFCASSRQNSGANVLTFGAGSRLTVL.

This rearrangement joins TRBV5-6 to TRBJ2-1; D is undetermined. Trimming shortened V by 4 bases and J by 0 bases, and 11 bases separated the two germline ends. Germline CDR1 SGHDT, CDR2 YYEEEE. The CDR3 has 15 residues. CDR3 residues: CASSPADLSYNEQFF. The CDR3 DNA reads as TGTGCCAGCAGCCCGGCGGACCTCTCCTACAATGAGCAGTTCTTC.

The chain links TRBV6-1 to TRBJ2-1, with D possibly matching TRBD2 (5 bases). Germline V CDR1 and CDR2: MNHNS, SASEGT. The V end lost 1 base, the J end lost 1 base, and 11 bases lay between the germline ends. CDR3 length: 16 residues. The CDR3 reads CASSEGPGISYNEQFF. DNA of the CDR3: TGTGCCAGCAGTGAAGGGCCCGGGATTTCCTACAATGAGCAGTTCTTC.

J is TRBJ2-2 and V is TRBV2, with TRBD1 matching 9 bases. CDR3 length: 14 amino acids. J lost 5 bases, V lost 6 bases, and 4 bases had no gene match. The germline V gene has CDR1 SNHLY and CDR2 FYNNEI. CDR3: CASSRDRETGELFF. Written as DNA, the CDR3 is TGTGCCAGCAGCCGGGACAGGGAAACCGGGGAGCTGTTTTTT. Full variable domain (missing parts from reference TRBV2 and TRBJ2-2): EPEVTQTPSHQVTQMGQEVILRCVPISNHLYFYWYRQILGQKVEFLVSFYNNEISEKSEIFDDQFSVERPDGSNFTLKIRSTKLEDSAMYFCASSRDRETGELFFGEGSRLTVL.